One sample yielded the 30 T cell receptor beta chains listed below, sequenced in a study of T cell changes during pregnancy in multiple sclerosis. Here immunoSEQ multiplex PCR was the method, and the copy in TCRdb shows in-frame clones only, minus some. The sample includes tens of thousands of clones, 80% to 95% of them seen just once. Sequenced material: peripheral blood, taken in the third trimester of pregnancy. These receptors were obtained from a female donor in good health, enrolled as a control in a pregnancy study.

The CDR3 DNA reads TGTGCCAGCATACGAGGGGGGGCCCGCACAGATACGCAGTATTTT. Protein: CASIRGGARTDTQYF. The chain couples TRBV28 to TRBJ2-3; tentatively, D is TRBD2 (7 bases). Germline V gene lookup returns CDR1 MDHEN and CDR2 SYDVKM. The CDR3 length is 15 residues. V dropped 7 bases and J dropped 1 base, with 15 bases sitting between them.

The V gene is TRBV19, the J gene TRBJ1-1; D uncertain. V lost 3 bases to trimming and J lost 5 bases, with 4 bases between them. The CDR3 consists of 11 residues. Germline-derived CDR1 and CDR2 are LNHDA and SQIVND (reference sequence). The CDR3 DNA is TGTGCCAGTAGTATTCAGACTGAAGCTTTCTTT. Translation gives CASSIQTEAFF.

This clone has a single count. CDR3 sequence (DNA): TGTGCCAGCAGCTTGGGAGCTGCCGGGGAGCTGTTTTTT. This translates into CASSLGAAGELFF. The chain couples TRBV5-6 to TRBJ2-2; D is unresolved. CDR3 length equals 13 residues. Trimming pared 0 bases from V and 6 bases from J, leaving 6 bases between. Germline CDR1 and CDR2: SGHDT and YYEEEE. The full variable domain, completed using reference TRBV5-6 and TRBJ2-2, is DAGVTQSPTHLIKTRGQQVTLRCSPKSGHDTVSWYQQALGQGPQFIFQYYEEEERQRGNFPDRFSGHQFPNYSSELNVNALLLGDSALYLCASSLGAAGELFFGEGSRLTVL.

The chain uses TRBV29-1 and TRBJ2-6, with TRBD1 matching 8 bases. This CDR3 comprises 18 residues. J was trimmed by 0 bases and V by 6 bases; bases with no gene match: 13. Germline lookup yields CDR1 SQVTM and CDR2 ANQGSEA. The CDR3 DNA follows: TGCAGCGTGGGCGGGCGGGACAGGTTCTTCTCTGGGGCCAACGTCCTGACTTTC. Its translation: CSVGGRDRFFSGANVLTF.

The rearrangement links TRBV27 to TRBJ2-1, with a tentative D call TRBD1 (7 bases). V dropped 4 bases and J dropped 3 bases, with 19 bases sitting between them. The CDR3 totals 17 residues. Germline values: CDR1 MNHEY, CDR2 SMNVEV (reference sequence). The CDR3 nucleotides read TGTGCCAGCAGTTCTCTCCCGGGCAGGGGGGTCTACAATGAGCAGTTCTTC. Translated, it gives CASSSLPGRGVYNEQFF.

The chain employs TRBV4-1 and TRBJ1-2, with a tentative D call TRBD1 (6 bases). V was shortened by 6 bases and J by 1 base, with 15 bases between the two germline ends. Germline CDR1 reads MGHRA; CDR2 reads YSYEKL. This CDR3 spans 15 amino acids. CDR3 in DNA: TGCGCCAGCAGGAAGACCTGGACAGTTAACTATGGCTACACCTTC. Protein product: CASRKTWTVNYGYTF.

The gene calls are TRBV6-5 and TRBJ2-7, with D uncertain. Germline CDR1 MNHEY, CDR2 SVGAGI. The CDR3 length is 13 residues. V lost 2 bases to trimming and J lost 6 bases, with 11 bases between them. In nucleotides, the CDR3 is TGTGCCAGCAGTTACCAACCCCGCGGCGAGCAGTACTTC. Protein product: CASSYQPRGEQYF.

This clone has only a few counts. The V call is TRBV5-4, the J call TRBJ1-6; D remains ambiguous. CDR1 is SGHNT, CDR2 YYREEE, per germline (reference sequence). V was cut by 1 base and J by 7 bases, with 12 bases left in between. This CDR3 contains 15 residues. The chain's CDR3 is CASSLNREKNSPLHF. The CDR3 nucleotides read TGTGCCAGCAGCTTGAATAGGGAGAAGAATTCACCCCTCCACTTT.

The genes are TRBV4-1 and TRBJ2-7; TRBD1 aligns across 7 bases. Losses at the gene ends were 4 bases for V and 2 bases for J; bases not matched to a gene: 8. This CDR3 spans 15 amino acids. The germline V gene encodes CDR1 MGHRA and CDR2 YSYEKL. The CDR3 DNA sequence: TGCGCCAGCAGCCCAGGGGGAGAGGCCGCCTACGAGCAGTACTTC. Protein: CASSPGGEAAYEQYF.

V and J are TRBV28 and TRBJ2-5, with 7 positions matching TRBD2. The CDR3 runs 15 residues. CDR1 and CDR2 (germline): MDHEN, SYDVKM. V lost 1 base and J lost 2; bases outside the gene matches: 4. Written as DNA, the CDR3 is TGTGCCAGCAGTTTATTATCAGCGGGACAAGAGACCCAGTACTTC. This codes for CASSLLSAGQETQYF. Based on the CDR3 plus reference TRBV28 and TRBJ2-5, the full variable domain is DVKVTQSSRYLVKRTGEKVFLECVQDMDHENMFWYRQDPGLGLRLIYFSYDVKMKEKGDIPEGYSVSREKKERFSLILESASTNQTSMYLCASSLLSAGQETQYFGPGTRLLVL.

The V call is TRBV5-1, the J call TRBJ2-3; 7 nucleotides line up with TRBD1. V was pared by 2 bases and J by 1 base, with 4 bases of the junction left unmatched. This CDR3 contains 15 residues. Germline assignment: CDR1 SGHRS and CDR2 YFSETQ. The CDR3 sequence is CASSFEGAGTDTQYF. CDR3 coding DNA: TGCGCCAGCAGCTTCGAGGGGGCCGGCACAGATACGCAGTATTTT.

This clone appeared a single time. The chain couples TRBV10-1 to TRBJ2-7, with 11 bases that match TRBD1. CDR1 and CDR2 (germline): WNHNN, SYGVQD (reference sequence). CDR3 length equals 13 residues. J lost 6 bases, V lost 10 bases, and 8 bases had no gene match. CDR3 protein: CATARDRGTEQYF. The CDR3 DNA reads TGCGCCACCGCTCGGGACAGGGGGACCGAGCAGTACTTC.

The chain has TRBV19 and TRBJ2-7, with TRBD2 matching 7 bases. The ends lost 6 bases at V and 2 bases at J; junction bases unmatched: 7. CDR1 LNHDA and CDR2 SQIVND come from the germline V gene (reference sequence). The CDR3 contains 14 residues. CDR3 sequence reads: CASSPMGGAYEQYF. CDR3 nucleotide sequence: TGTGCCAGTAGCCCCATGGGGGGGGCCTACGAGCAGTACTTC.

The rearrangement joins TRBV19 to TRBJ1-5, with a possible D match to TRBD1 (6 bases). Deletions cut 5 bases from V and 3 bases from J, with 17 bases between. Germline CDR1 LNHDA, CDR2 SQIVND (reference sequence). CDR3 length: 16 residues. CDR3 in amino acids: CASSQGTTLYNQPQHF. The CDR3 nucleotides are TGTGCCAGTAGTCAGGGGACGACACTTTACAATCAGCCCCAGCATTTT.

The CDR3 sequence: CASSPAGEGTDTQYF. The CDR3 coding sequence is TGTGCCAGCAGCCCCGCGGGAGAGGGAACAGATACGCAGTATTTT. The chain combines TRBV28 with TRBJ2-3; 7 nucleotides align to TRBD2. This CDR3 spans 15 amino acids. J gave up 3 bases and V 6 bases, and 9 bases lay outside the gene matches. Germline values: CDR1 MDHEN, CDR2 SYDVKM.

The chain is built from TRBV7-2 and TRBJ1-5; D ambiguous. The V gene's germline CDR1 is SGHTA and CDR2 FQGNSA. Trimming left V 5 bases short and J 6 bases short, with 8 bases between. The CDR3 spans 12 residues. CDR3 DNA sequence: TGTGCCAGCAGCCCACGGGGTCAGCCCCAGCATTTT. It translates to CASSPRGQPQHF.

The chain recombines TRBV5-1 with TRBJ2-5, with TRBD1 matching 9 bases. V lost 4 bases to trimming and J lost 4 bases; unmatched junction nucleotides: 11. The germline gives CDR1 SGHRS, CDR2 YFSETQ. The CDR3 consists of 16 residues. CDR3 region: CASSPPQGAAGETQYF. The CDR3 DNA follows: TGCGCCAGCAGCCCCCCACAGGGGGCGGCAGGAGAGACCCAGTACTTC. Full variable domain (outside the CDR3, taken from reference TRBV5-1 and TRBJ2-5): KAGVTQTPRYLIKTRGQQVTLSCSPISGHRSVSWYQQTPGQGLQFLFEYFSETQRNKGNFPGRFSGRQFSNSRSEMNVSTLELGDSALYLCASSPPQGAAGETQYFGPGTRLLVL.

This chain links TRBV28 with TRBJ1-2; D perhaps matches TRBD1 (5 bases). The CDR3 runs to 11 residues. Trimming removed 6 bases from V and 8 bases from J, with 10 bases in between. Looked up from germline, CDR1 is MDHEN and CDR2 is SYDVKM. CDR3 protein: CASSSRGGYTF. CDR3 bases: TGTGCCAGCAGCTCCCGGGGGGGCTACACCTTC.

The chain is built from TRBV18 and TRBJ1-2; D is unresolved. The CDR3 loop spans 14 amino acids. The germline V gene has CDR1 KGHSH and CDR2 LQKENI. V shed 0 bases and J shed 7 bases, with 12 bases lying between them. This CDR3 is CASSPPIRLGGYTF. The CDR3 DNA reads TGTGCCAGCTCACCACCGATAAGACTTGGTGGCTACACCTTC.

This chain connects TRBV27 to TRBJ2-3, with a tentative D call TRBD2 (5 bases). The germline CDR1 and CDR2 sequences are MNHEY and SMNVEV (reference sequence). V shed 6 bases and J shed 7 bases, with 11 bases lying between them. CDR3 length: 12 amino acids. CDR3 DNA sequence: TGTGCCAGCAGGGAGAGGGAATATACGCAGTATTTT. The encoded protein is CASREREYTQYF.

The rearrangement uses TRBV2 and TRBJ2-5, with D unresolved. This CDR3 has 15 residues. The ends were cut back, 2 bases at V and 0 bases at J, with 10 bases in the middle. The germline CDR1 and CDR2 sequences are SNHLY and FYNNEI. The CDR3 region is CASSEIEQNQETQYF. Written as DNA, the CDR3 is TGTGCCAGCAGTGAAATCGAACAGAACCAAGAGACCCAGTACTTC.

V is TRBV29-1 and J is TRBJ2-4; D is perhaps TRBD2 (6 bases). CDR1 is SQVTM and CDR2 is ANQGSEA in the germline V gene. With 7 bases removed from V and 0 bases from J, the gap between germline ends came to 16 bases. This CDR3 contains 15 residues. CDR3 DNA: TGCAGCGCCGGAGGGTTACCCGTAGCCAAAAACATTCAGTACTTC. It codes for CSAGGLPVAKNIQYF.

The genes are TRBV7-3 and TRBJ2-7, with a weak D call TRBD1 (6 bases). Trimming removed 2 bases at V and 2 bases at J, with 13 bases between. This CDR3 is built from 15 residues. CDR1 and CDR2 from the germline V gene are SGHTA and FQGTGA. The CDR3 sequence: CASSLGQGTPYEQYF. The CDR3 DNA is TGTGCCAGCAGCTTAGGGCAGGGGACCCCCTACGAGCAGTACTTC.

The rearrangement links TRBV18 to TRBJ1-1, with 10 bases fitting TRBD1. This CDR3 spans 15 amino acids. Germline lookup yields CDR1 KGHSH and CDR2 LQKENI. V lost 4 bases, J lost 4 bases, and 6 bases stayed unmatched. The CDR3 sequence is CASSRGQGLGTEAFF. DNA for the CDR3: TGTGCCAGCTCACGGGGACAGGGGCTCGGCACTGAAGCTTTCTTT.

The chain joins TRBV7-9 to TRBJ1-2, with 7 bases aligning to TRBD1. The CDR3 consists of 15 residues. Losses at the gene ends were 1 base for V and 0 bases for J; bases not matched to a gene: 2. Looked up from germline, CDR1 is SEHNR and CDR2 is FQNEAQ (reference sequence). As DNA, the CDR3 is TGTGCCAGCAGCTTAGACAGGGGAGCTAACTATGGCTACACCTTC. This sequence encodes CASSLDRGANYGYTF.

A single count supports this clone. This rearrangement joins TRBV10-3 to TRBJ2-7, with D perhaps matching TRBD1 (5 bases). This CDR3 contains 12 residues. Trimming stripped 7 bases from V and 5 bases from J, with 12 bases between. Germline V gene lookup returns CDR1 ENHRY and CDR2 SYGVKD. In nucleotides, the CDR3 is TGTGCCATCACCGACCAGGGCCACGAGCAGTACTTC. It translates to CAITDQGHEQYF.

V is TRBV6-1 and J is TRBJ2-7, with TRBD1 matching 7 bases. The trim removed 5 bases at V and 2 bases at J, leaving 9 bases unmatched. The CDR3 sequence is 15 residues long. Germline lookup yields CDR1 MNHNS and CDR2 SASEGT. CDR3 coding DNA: TGTGCCAGCAGTCGAGACAGGGTGGGGGCCTACGAGCAGTACTTC. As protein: CASSRDRVGAYEQYF.

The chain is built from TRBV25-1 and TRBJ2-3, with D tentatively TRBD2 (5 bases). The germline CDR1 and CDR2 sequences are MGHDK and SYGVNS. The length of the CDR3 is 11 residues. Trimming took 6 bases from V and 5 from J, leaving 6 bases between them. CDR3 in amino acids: CASRAVDTQYF. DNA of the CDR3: TGTGCCAGCAGAGCGGTAGATACGCAGTATTTT.

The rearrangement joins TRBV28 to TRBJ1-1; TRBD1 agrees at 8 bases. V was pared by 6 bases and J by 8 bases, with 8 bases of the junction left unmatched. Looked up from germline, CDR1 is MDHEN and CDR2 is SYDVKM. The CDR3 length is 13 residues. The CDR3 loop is CASRAVTGGEAFF. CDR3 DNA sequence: TGTGCCAGCAGGGCCGTCACAGGGGGGGAAGCTTTCTTT.

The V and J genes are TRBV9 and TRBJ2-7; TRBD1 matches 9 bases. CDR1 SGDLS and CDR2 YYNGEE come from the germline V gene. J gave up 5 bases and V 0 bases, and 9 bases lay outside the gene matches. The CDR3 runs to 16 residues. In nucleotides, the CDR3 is TGTGCCAGCAGCGTAGCTCTGAGGGACAGGGACGACGAGCAGTACTTC. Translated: CASSVALRDRDDEQYF.